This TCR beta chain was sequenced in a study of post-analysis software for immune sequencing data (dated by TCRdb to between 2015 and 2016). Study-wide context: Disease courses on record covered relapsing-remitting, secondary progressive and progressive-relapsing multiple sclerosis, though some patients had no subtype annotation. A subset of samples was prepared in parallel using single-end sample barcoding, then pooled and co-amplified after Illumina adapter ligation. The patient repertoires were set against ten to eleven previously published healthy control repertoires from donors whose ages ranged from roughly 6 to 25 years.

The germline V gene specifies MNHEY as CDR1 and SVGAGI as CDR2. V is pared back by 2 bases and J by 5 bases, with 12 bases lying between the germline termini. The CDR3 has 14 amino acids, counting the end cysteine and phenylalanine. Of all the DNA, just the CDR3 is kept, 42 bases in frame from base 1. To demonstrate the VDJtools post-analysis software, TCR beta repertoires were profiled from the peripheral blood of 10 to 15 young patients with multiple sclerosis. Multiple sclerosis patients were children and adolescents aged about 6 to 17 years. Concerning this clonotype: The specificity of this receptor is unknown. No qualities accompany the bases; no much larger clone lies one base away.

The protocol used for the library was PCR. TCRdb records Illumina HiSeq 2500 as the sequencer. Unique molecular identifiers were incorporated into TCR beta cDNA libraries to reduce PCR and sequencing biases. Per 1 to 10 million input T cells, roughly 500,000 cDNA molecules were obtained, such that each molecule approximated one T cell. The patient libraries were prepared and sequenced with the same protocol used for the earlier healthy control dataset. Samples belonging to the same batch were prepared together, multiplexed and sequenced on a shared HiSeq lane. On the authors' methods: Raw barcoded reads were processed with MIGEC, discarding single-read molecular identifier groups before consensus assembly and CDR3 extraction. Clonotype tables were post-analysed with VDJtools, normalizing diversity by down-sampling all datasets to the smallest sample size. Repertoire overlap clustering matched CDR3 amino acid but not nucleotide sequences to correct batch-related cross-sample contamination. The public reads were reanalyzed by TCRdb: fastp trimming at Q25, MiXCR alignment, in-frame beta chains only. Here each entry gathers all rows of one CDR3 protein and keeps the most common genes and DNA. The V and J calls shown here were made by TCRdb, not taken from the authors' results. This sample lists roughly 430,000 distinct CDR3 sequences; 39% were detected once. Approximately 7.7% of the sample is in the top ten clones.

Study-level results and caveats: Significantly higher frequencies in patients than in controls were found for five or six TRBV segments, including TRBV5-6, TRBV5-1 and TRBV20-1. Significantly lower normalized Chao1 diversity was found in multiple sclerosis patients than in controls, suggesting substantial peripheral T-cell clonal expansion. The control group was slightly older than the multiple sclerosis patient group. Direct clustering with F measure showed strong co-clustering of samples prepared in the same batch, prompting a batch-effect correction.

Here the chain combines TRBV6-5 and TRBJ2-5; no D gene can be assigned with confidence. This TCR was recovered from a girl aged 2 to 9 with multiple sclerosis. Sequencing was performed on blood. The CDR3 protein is CASSYHDPPETQYF. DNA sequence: TGTGCCAGCAGTTACCACGACCCTCCCGAGACCCAGTACTTC.